A single sample gave rise to the 11 T cell receptor beta chains below, sequenced in a study of blood T cell repertoires in COVID-19. Using immunoSEQ multiplex PCR, the repertoire was profiled, and TCRdb retains in-frame clones only, with some absent. The sample has approximately 340,000 clones, just over 90% seen once; the top ten hold roughly 0.9%. Sample: PBMCs or T cells enriched from blood (not recorded which). The receptors come from a woman in her forties who had been exposed to COVID-19.

This clone was seen only once. The chain is built from TRBV5-4 and TRBJ2-3; 10 nucleotides agree with TRBD1. Germline V CDR1 and CDR2: SGHNT, YYREEE (reference sequence). V trimming: 2 bases; J trimming: 1 base; junction bases outside the gene matches: 4. This CDR3 comprises 16 residues. CDR3 sequence (DNA): TGTGCCAGCAGCTTCGGGGACAGGGGAGGCACAGATACGCAGTATTTT. Its translation: CASSFGDRGGTDTQYF.

The CDR3 nucleotides read TGTGCCAGCAGCTTTTCCGGGACTAGCTCTCTGAGCTCCTACAATGAGCAGTTCTTC. It yields the protein CASSFSGTSSLSSYNEQFF. The chain is built from TRBV11-3 and TRBJ2-1, with 9 nucleotides matching TRBD2. The germline V gene has CDR1 SGHNT and CDR2 YENEEA. Losses at the gene ends were 3 bases for V and 0 bases for J; bases not matched to a gene: 12. The CDR3 sequence is 19 residues long. The full variable domain, rest sourced from reference TRBV11-3 and TRBJ2-1, is EAGVVQSPRYKIIEKKQPVAFWCNPISGHNTLYWYLQNLGQGPELLIRYENEEAVDDSQLPKDRFSAERLKGVDSTLKIQPAELGDSAVYLCASSFSGTSSLSSYNEQFFGPGTRLTVL.

The V and J genes are TRBV6-2 or TRBV6-3 and TRBJ2-6, with 9 bases matching TRBD1. CDR3 size: 18 residues. Germline CDR1 and CDR2: MNHEY and SVGEGT. The V and J ends lost 4 bases and 2 bases, in that order; junction bases with no gene match: 9. The CDR3 reads CASSWAIGTGTGANVLTF. The CDR3 DNA reads TGTGCCAGCAGTTGGGCTATAGGGACAGGGACTGGGGCCAACGTCCTGACTTTC.

This chain links TRBV27 with TRBJ1-1; D gene uncertain. V lost 5 bases and J lost 7, with 20 bases in between. The CDR3 extends over 15 amino acids. The germline V gene encodes CDR1 MNHEY and CDR2 SMNVEV (reference sequence). CDR3: CASSPGVELEYEAFF. Written as DNA, the CDR3 is TGTGCCAGCAGTCCCGGGGTCGAGTTGGAGTATGAAGCTTTCTTT.

V gene TRBV6-1 combines with J gene TRBJ1-1; no clear D. The CDR3 totals 14 residues. Germline V gene sequence: CDR1 MNHNS, CDR2 SASEGT. Trimming shortened V by 1 base and J by 6 bases, and 12 bases separated the two germline ends. The CDR3 nucleotides read TGTGCCAGCAGTGAAGACTTGACGGGATCTGAAGCTTTCTTT. Translated, it gives CASSEDLTGSEAFF.

In DNA, the CDR3 is TGTGCCAGCAGCTTAGACAACAGGGGGCTGCCCGATGGCTACACCTTC. Its translation is CASSLDNRGLPDGYTF. The V call is TRBV7-2, the J call TRBJ1-2, with 9 bases fitting TRBD1. With V trimmed by 1 base and J by 6 bases, 9 bases remained unmatched. The CDR3 consists of 16 residues. In germline, CDR1 is SGHTA, CDR2 FQGNSA.

The rearrangement links TRBV5-1 to TRBJ2-4; 7 nucleotides line up with TRBD2. Germline-derived CDR1 and CDR2 are SGHRS and YFSETQ. The CDR3 loop spans 16 amino acids. After removal of 3 bases from V and 5 bases from J, the junction contained 11 bases not matched to a gene. DNA of the CDR3: TGCGCCAGCAGCTCACTAGCGCGGGGTACCCAAAACATTCAGTACTTC. Its translation is CASSSLARGTQNIQYF. Supplemented by reference TRBV5-1 and TRBJ2-4, the full variable domain reads KAGVTQTPRYLIKTRGQQVTLSCSPISGHRSVSWYQQTPGQGLQFLFEYFSETQRNKGNFPGRFSGRQFSNSRSEMNVSTLELGDSALYLCASSSLARGTQNIQYFGAGTRLSVL.

The V and J genes are TRBV7-8 and TRBJ1-2; tentatively, D is TRBD1 (5 bases). The CDR3 has 14 amino acids. Germline V gene data show CDR1 as SGHVS and CDR2 as FQNEAQ. Trimming left V 5 bases short and J 7 bases short, with 17 bases between. CDR3 residues: CASSQSRQSGGYTF. The CDR3 DNA sequence: TGTGCCAGCAGCCAGTCGCGACAGTCGGGTGGCTACACCTTC.

The chain combines TRBV7-3 with TRBJ2-3, with D tentatively TRBD2 (6 bases). The ends were cut back, 2 bases at V and 5 bases at J, with 17 bases in the middle. Germline-derived CDR1 and CDR2 are SGHTA and FQGTGA. CDR3 length equals 16 residues. CDR3 sequence: CASSLWSGRRQDTQYF. The DNA for the CDR3 is TGTGCCAGCAGCTTATGGAGCGGGCGCAGACAAGATACGCAGTATTTT.

The rearrangement joins TRBV18 to TRBJ1-1, with TRBD1 as a possible D gene (6 bases). Germline V gene lookup returns CDR1 KGHSH and CDR2 LQKENI. CDR3 length equals 14 residues. V was shortened by 2 bases and J by 1 base, with 8 bases between the two germline ends. The CDR3 reads CASSPNRENTEAFF. CDR3 coding DNA: TGTGCCAGCTCACCAAACAGGGAGAACACTGAAGCTTTCTTT.

The chain combines TRBV27 with TRBJ2-2, with 7 bases lining up with TRBD2. The CDR3 has 16 amino acids. V shed 9 bases, J shed 4 bases, and the junction held 14 bases outside the gene matches. Germline CDR1 is MNHEY and CDR2 is SMNVEV (reference sequence). The CDR3 bases are TGTGCCAGGGCCCGAGCGGGACGGCTCGGCACCGGGGAGCTGTTTTTT. Translation gives CARARAGRLGTGELFF.